This T cell receptor beta chain is drawn from a study of early T cells in non-severe SARS-CoV-2 infection. Across the whole study: The authors sequenced bulk RNA from unsorted whole blood, leaving chains unpaired.

Individual cDNA molecules carried attached unique molecular identifiers. TCRdb re-called the 5' RACE reads with MiXCR, one entry per CDR3 protein. The sample holds 25,000 to 35,000 distinct CDR3 sequences, approximately 6% seen once. This CDR3 spans 17 amino acids. This clonotype was detected ten times or more. Source material: whole blood. The J gene is TRBJ2-1, the V gene TRBV21-1. TRBV21-1 is a recognized pseudogene. This clonotype was obtained from an adult who was a healthcare worker with PCR-confirmed SARS-CoV-2 infection or an uninfected control (not recorded which). CDR3 coding DNA: TGTGCCAGCAGCAAAGAAGATGGGCTCAACTCCTACAATGAGCAGTTCTTC. It codes for CASSKEDGLNSYNEQFF.